What follows is one T cell receptor beta chain and its context. Its antigen remains unknown. Germline V lookup: CDR1 SGHTA, CDR2 FQGTGA. V dropped 2 bases and J dropped 0 bases, with 10 bases sitting between them. This CDR3 has 15 residues. These data are taken from a study of shared clonotypes between healthy human individuals. Study overall: Each donor had three CD4 naive, three CD4 memory, two CD8 naive and one CD8 memory plate.

Findings and caveats of the study: The study found lower generation probabilities in non-shared clonotypes than in those shared by all four donors.

Only Caucasian adults living in Nashville, Tennessee made up the donor group. Both subsets, CD45RA+ naive and CD45RA-negative memory, were split from the CD4+ cells. Sequenced by immunoSEQ multiplex PCR; TCRdb stores in-frame clones only, minus some. Among fewer than 3 million clones listed, 85% to 95% were seen once. The chain employs TRBV7-3 and TRBJ1-1; D unclear. The clonotype was recovered from a man between 18 and 35 years old in good health. Some clones in this sample may be carry-over from other donors' samples. The sequenced material came from naive CD4+ T cells from PBMCs. The subset denotes: CD45RA+ positively selected. This CDR3 reads CASSLGPIMNTEAFF. The CDR3 nucleotides read TGTGCCAGCAGCTTAGGTCCCATTATGAACACTGAAGCTTTCTTT.